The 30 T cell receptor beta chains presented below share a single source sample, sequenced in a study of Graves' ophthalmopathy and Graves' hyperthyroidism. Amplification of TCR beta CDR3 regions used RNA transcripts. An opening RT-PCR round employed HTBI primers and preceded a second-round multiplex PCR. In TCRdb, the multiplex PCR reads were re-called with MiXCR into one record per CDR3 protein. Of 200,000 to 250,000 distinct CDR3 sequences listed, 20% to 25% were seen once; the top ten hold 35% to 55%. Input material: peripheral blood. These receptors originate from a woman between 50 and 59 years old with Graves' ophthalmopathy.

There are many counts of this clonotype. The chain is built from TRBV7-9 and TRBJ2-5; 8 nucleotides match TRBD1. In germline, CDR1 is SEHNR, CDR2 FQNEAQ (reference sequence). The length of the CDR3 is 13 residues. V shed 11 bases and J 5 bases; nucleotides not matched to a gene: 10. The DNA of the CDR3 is TGTGCCGGAGGACAGGGAATCAGGGAGACCCAGTACTTC. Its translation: CAGGQGIRETQYF.

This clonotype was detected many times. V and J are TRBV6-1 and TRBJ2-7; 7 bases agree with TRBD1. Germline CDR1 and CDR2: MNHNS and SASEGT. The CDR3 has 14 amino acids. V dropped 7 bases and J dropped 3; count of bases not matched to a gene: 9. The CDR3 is CASTPPGQSYEQYF. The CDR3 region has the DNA TGTGCCAGCACCCCACCGGGACAGAGCTACGAGCAGTACTTC.

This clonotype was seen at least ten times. CDR3 residues: CSVSGDGYTF. CDR3 coding DNA: TGCAGCGTTTCAGGGGATGGCTACACCTTC. The chain has TRBV29-1 and TRBJ1-2; D possibly corresponds to TRBD1 (6 bases). This CDR3 contains 10 residues. Germline CDR1 and CDR2: SQVTM and ANQGSEA. V lost 5 bases, J lost 6 bases, and 7 bases lay in between.

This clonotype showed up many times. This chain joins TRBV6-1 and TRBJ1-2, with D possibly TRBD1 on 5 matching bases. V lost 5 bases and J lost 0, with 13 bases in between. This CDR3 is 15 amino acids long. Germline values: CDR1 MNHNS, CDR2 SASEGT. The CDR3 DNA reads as TGTGCCAGCAGTCGACAGCAATATTCTAACTATGGCTACACCTTC. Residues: CASSRQQYSNYGYTF.

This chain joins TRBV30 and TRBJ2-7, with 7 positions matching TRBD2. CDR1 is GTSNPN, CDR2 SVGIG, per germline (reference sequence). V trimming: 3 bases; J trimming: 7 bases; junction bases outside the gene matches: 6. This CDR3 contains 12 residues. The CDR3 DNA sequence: TGTGCCTGGAGGTCCATCGGGGGGGAGCAGTACTTC. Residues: CAWRSIGGEQYF.

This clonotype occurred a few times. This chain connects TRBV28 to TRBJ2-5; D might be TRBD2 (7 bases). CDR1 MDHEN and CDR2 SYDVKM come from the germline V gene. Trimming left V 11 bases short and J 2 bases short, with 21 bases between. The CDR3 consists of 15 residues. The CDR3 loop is CASSGASGPQETQYF. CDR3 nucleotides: TGTGCCTCCTCAGGGGCTAGCGGACCACAAGAGACCCAGTACTTC.

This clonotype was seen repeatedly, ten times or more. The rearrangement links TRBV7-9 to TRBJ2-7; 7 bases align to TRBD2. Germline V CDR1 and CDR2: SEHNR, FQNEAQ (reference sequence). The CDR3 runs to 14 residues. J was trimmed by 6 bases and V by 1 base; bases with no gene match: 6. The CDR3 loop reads CASSLDTPGGEQYF. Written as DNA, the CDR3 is TGTGCCAGCAGCTTAGATACCCCGGGGGGCGAGCAGTACTTC.

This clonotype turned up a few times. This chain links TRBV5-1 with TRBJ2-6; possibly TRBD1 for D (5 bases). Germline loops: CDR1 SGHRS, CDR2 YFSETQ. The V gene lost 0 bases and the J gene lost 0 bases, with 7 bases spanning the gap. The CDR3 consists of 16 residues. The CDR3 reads CASSLERGSGANVLTF. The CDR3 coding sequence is TGCGCCAGCAGCTTGGAAAGGGGCTCTGGGGCCAACGTCCTGACTTTC.

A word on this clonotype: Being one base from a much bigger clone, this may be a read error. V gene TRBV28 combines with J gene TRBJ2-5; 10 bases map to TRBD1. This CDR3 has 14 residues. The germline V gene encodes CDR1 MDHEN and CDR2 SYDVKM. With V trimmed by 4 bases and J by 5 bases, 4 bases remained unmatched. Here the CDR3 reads CASSWDRGPETQYF. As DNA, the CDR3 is TGTGCCAGCAGTTGGGACAGGGGACCGGAGACCCAGTACTTC.

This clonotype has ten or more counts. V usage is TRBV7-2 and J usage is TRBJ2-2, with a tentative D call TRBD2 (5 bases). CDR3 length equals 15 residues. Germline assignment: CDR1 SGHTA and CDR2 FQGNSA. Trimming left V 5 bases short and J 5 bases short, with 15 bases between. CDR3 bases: TGTGCCAGCAGCCCTTTCGGACTTGATACCGGGGAGCTGTTTTTT. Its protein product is CASSPFGLDTGELFF.

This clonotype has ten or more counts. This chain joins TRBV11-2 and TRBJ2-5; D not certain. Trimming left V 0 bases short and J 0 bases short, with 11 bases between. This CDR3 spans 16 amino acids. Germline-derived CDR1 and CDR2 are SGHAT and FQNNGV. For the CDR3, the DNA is TGTGCCAGCAGCTTAGACCCTCCGAGGTACCAAGAGACCCAGTACTTC. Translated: CASSLDPPRYQETQYF.

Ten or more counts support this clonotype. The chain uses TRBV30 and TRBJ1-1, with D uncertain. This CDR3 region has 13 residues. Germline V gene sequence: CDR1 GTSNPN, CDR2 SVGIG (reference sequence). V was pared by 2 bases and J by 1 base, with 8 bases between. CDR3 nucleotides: TGTGCCTGGAGTATTAAGAGGAACACTGAAGCTTTCTTT. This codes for CAWSIKRNTEAFF.

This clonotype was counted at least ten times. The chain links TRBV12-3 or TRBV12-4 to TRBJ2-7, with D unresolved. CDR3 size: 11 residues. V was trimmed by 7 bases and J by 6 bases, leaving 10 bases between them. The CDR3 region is CASTRSGEQYF. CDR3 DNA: TGTGCCAGCACCCGGTCAGGCGAGCAGTACTTC.

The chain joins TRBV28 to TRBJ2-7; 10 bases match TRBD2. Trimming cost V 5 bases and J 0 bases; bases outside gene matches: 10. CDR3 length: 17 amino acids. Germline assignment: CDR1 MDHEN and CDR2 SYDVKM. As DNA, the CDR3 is TGTGCCAGCAGTCTCTCCCTGGCTAGCGGGAGCTCCTACGAGCAGTACTTC. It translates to CASSLSLASGSSYEQYF.

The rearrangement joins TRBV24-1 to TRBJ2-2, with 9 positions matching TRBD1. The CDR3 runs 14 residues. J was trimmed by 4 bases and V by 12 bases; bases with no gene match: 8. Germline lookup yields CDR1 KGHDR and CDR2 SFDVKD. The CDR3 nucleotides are TGTGCCGCCCAACAGGGGGCGTTCACCGGGGAGCTGTTTTTT. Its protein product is CAAQQGAFTGELFF.

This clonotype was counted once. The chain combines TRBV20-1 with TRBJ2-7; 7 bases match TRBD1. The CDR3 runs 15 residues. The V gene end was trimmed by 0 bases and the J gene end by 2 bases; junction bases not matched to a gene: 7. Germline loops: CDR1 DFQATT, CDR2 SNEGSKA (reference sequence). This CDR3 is CSARDTTGTAYEQYF. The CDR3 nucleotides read TGCAGTGCTAGAGATACAACCGGGACAGCCTACGAGCAGTACTTC.

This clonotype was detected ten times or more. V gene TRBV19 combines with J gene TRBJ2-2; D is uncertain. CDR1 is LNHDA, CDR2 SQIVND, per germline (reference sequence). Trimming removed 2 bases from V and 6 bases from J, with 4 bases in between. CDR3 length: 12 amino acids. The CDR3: CASSIQAGELFF. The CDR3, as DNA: TGTGCCAGTAGTATACAGGCCGGGGAGCTGTTTTTT.

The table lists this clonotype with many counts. The CDR3 coding sequence is TGCAGCGTTGTTGGTGACTCCTACGAGCAGTACTTC. Protein sequence: CSVVGDSYEQYF. The J gene is TRBJ2-7, the V gene TRBV29-1; D gene ambiguous. The CDR3 sequence is 12 residues long. V lost 4 bases to trimming and J lost 0 bases, with 7 bases between them. Germline lookup yields CDR1 SQVTM and CDR2 ANQGSEA.

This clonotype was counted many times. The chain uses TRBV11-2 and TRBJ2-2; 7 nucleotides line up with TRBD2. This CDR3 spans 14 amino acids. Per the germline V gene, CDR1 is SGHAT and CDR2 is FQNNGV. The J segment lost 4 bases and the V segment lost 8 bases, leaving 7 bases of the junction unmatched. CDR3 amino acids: CASALAGATGELFF. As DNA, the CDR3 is TGTGCCAGCGCCCTGGCGGGAGCCACCGGGGAGCTGTTTTTT.

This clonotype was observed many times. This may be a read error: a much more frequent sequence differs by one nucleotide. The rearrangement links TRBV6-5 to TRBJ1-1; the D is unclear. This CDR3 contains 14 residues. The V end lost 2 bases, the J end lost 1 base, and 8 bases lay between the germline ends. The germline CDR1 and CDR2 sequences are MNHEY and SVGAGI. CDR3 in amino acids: CASSYEPGNTEAFF. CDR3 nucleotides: TGTGCCAGCAGTTACGAGCCGGGGAACACTGAAGCTTTCTTT.

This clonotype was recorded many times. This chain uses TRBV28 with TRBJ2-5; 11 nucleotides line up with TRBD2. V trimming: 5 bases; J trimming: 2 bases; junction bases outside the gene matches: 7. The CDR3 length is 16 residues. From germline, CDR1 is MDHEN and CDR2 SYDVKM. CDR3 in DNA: TGTGCCAGCAGTATTTTGCTAGCGGGAGGACAAGAGACCCAGTACTTC. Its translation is CASSILLAGGQETQYF.

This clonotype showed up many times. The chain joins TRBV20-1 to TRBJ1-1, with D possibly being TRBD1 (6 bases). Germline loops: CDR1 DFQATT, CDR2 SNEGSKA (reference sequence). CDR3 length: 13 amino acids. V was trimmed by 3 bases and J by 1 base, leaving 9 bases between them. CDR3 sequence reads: CSASPGQNTEAFF. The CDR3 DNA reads TGCAGTGCTAGTCCGGGACAGAACACTGAAGCTTTCTTT.

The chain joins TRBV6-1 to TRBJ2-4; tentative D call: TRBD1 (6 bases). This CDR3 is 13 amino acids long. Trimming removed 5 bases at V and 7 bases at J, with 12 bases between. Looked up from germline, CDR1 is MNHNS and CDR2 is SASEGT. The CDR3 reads CASSIDRINIQYF. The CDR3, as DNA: TGTGCCAGCAGTATTGACAGGATCAACATTCAGTACTTC.

The CDR3 DNA is TGCAGTGCGAGCCGGGGGATAGGCAATCAGCCCCAGCATTTT. This sequence encodes CSASRGIGNQPQHF. V gene TRBV20-1 combines with J gene TRBJ1-5; a weak D match, TRBD1 (5 bases). Germline V gene lookup returns CDR1 DFQATT and CDR2 SNEGSKA (reference sequence). V lost 6 bases and J lost 2, with 14 bases in between. This CDR3 region has 14 residues.

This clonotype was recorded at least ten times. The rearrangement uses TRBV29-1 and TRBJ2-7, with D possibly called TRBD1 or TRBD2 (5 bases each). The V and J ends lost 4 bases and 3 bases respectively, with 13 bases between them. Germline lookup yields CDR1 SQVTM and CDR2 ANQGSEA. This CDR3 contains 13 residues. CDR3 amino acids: CSVVEGPRYEQYF. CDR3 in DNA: TGCAGCGTTGTTGAGGGACCGCGCTACGAGCAGTACTTC.

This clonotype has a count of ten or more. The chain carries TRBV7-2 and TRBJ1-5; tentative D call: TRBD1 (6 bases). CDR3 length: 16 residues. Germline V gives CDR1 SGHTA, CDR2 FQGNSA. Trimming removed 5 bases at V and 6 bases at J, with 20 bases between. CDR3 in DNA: TGTGCCAGCAGCACCCAGGGGTTGGGATCCGGTCAGCCCCAGCATTTT. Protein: CASSTQGLGSGQPQHF.

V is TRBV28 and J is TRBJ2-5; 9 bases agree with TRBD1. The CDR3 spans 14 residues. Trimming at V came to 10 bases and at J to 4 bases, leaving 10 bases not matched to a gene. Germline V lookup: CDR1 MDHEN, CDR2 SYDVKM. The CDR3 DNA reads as TGTGCCACCTCACACAGGGGGCGGAGAGAGACCCAGTACTTC. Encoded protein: CATSHRGRRETQYF.

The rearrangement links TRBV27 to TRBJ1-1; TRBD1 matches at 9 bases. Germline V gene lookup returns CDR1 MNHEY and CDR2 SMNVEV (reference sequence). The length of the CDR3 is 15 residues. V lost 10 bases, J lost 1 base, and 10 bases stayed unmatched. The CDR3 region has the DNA TGTGCCATCAACCCGGGACAGGGTGCGAACACTGAAGCTTTCTTT. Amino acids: CAINPGQGANTEAFF.

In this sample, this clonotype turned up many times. The CDR3 protein is CAISAPGPSGDEQYF. The CDR3 nucleotides read TGTGCCATCAGTGCCCCAGGGCCCTCAGGCGACGAGCAGTACTTC. The chain combines TRBV10-3 with TRBJ2-7; weak D call: TRBD1 (5 bases). V was trimmed by 4 bases and J by 5 bases, leaving 18 bases between them. CDR1 and CDR2 (germline): ENHRY, SYGVKD. The CDR3 totals 15 residues.

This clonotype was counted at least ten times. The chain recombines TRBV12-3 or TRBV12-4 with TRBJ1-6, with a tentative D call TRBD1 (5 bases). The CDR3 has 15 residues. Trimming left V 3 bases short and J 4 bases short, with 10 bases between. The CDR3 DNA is TGTGCCAGCAGTTTTCAGGGCGGGTATAATTCACCCCTCCACTTT. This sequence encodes CASSFQGGYNSPLHF.